This TCR beta chain was documented in a study of T cells in Graves' hyperthyroidism and ophthalmopathy. Study background: Before treatment of any kind, peripheral blood was taken at initial diagnosis.

No ophthalmopathy progression within 18 months constituted stable Graves' hyperthyroidism. Hyperthyroidism, newly diagnosed and lasting under 2 months, affected patients aged 18 to 65. Diagnosing involved the use of clinical symptoms, serum thyroxine and TRAb, thyroid ultrasound and orbital computed tomography. Authors of the study amplified TCR beta CDR3 regions from RNA transcripts. The study used the HTBI primer set for a first-round RT-PCR of the TCR CDR3. TCRdb processed the multiplex PCR reads anew with MiXCR; each CDR3 protein has one entry. The data contain 350,000 or so distinct CDR3 sequences, approximately 22% of them seen just once; the ten biggest clones take up under 55%. The germline V gene has CDR1 MDHEN and CDR2 SYDVKM. V was trimmed by 5 bases and J by 11 bases, leaving 13 bases between them. The CDR3 is made up of 12 amino acids. As to this clonotype: A much bigger clone sits one base away, suggesting this may be a read error.

The specimen sequenced was blood. V is TRBV28 and J is TRBJ2-1; D assignment may be TRBD1 or TRBD2 (6 bases each). This TCR came from a woman in her forties or fifties with Graves' hyperthyroidism. The CDR3 spells CASSPGAGQQFF. The CDR3 DNA is TGTGCCAGCAGTCCGGGGGCAGGCCAGCAGTTCTTC. The full variable domain, in which reference TRBV28 and TRBJ2-1 provide the parts outside the CDR3, is DVKVTQSSRYLVKRTGEKVFLECVQDMDHENMFWYRQDPGLGLRLIYFSYDVKMKEKGDIPEGYSVSREKKERFSLILESASTNQTSMYLCASSPGAGQQFFGPGTRLTVL.